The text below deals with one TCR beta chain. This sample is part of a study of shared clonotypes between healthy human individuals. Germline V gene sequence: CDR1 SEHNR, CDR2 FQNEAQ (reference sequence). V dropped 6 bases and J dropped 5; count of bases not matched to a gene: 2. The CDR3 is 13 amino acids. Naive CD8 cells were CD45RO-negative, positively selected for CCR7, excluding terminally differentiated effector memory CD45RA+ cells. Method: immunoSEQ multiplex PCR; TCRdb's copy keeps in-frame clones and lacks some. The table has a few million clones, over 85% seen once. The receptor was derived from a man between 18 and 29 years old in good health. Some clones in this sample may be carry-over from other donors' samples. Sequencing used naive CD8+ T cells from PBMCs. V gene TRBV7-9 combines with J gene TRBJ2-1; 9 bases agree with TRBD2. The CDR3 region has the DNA TGTGCCAGCAGGCAGCGGGGGGACAATGAGCAGTTCTTC. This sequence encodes CASRQRGDNEQFF.